This T cell receptor beta chain was captured in a study of identical twins. CDR1 is DFQATT, CDR2 SNEGSKA, per germline (reference sequence). The CDR3 runs 15 residues. Trimming shortened V by 1 base and J by 2 bases, and 12 bases separated the two germline ends. MiXCR was run by TCRdb on the 5' RACE reads, yielding one entry per CDR3 protein. The data contain just under 650,000 distinct CDR3 sequences, roughly 7.2% of them singletons. This clonotype was seen a handful of times. Its specificity is unknown. Study-level results: These conclusions were based on statistical analysis (cross-sectional, not following the same donors).

These sequences were also reported in another study, on yellow fever vaccine responses in identical twins.

The material sequenced was PBMCs. The rearrangement links TRBV20-1 to TRBJ1-5, with D uncertain. This TCR derives from a woman in her late teens or twenties in good health. The CDR3 bases are TGCAGTGCTAGAGGTGGGAGTCGGGGCAATCAGCCCCAGCATTTT. Residues: CSARGGSRGNQPQHF.